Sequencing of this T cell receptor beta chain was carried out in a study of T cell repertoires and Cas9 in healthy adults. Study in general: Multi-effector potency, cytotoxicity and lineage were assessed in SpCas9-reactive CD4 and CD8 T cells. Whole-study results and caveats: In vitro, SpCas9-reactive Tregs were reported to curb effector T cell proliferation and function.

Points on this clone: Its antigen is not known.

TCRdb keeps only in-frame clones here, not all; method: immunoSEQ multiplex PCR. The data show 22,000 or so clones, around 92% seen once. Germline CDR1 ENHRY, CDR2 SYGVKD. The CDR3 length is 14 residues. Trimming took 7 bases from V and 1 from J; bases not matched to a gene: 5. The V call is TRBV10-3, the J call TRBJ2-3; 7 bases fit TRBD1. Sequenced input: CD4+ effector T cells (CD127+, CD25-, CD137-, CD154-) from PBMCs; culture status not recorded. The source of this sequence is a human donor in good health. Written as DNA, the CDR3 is TGTGCCATCAATGGCGACAGGGGCACAGATACGCAGTATTTT. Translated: CAINGDRGTDTQYF.